This T cell receptor beta chain was obtained from a study of CD8+ T cells in alopecia areata. The CDR3 extends over 14 amino acids. Germline-derived CDR1 and CDR2 are SGHDT and YYEEEE. V lost 0 bases, J lost 7 bases, and 4 bases stayed unmatched. The count of this clone is one. Specified treatment: oral pan-JAK inhibitor, 5-10 mg twice daily. Lesional scalp punch biopsies and peripheral blood came from alopecia areata patients. Extraction of RNA preceded its reverse transcription into cDNA, which served as the sequencing template. TCRdb's copy holds only in-frame clones and misses some; the assay was immunoSEQ multiplex PCR. The sample records tens of thousands of clones, about 71% being singletons.

This receptor was taken from a human donor with alopecia areata. The sequences come from CD8+ T cells sorted from blood, collected at week 4, from a patient treated with tofacitinib. V usage is TRBV5-6 and J usage is TRBJ2-5, with 9 positions matching TRBD1. The CDR3, as DNA: TGTGCCAGCAGCTTGGTTGCGGACAGGGGGACCCAGTACTTC. Translating gives CASSLVADRGTQYF.